This note documents a single T cell receptor (beta chain) sequence. What it recognizes is unknown. The data belong to a study of tumor and adjacent non-tumor tissue in lung cancer. Study-level results: Normal lung showed higher cumulative top 100 clone frequency than tumor. Patients with more diverse tumor TCRs had worse survival. TCR diversity was significantly greater in tumor than normal lung tissue.

CDR1 SGHAT and CDR2 FQNNGV come from the germline V gene. V was trimmed by 7 bases and J by 5 bases, leaving 14 bases between them. The CDR3 totals 13 residues. RNA was extracted from bulk tissue without any cell sorting. Distant lung tissue was collected more than 3 cm away from the tumor edge. Donors were chemotherapy-naive, newly diagnosed lung cancer surgical patients in China, August–late 2014. TCRbeta libraries were built with three rounds of nested PCR, modified from ARM-PCR. TCRdb fed the multiplex PCR reads into MiXCR, producing one record per CDR3 protein. Of some 68,000 distinct CDR3 sequences detected, roughly 77% appear once; the ten largest clones hold roughly 45%.

The chain recombines TRBV11-2 with TRBJ2-5; no clear D. This receptor was obtained from a man aged 55-75 years with non-small cell lung cancer. Input material: distant non-tumor lung tissue. The CDR3 is CASNEGRSETQYF. The CDR3 nucleotides read TGTGCCAGCAACGAAGGAAGATCGGAGACCCAGTACTTC.